The next 9 T cell receptor beta chains were all read from a single sample in a study of shared clonotypes between healthy human individuals. Data came from immunoSEQ multiplex PCR; TCRdb stores just in-frame clones and leaves some out. This repertoire shows a few hundred thousand clones, roughly 84% found once; its top ten account for around 15%. The source material was memory CD8+ T cells sorted from blood. The subset is: CD45RO+ cells pooled with CCR7-negative TemRA cells. All receptors derive from a man between 18 and 29 years old in good health.

The gene calls are TRBV4-1 and TRBJ1-3; D is unclear. The germline CDR1 and CDR2 sequences are MGHRA and YSYEKL. V was trimmed by 1 base and J by 1 base, leaving 11 bases between them. There are 16 residues in the CDR3. The CDR3 bases are TGCGCCAGCAGCCAAGGGAAGGGTCTTTCTGGAAACACCATATATTTT. Encoded protein: CASSQGKGLSGNTIYF.

This chain connects TRBV7-3 to TRBJ2-7; a weak D match, TRBD2 (6 bases). The germline V gene encodes CDR1 SGHTA and CDR2 FQGTGA. The CDR3 consists of 15 residues. V lost 4 bases to trimming and J lost 2 bases, with 15 bases between them. CDR3 DNA: TGTGCCAGCAGCTCCCAGCCGGGCGGGGCCTACGAGCAGTACTTC. It yields the protein CASSSQPGGAYEQYF.

The chain carries TRBV7-9 and TRBJ2-1; 7 bases line up with TRBD2. CDR3 length: 15 residues. After removal of 2 bases from V and 4 bases from J, the junction contained 5 bases not matched to a gene. The germline CDR1 and CDR2 sequences are SEHNR and FQNEAQ (reference sequence). The CDR3 protein is CASSLTLALYNEQFF. The CDR3 DNA reads TGTGCCAGCAGCTTAACACTAGCGCTATACAATGAGCAGTTCTTC.

The chain employs TRBV7-9 and TRBJ2-7; the D is unclear. V gave up 8 bases and J gave up 1 base, with 21 bases separating them. Germline V gives CDR1 SEHNR, CDR2 FQNEAQ (reference sequence). The CDR3 has 16 residues. CDR3: CASGSSNRHISYEQYF. The CDR3 region has the DNA TGTGCCAGCGGCTCAAGTAACCGCCATATTTCCTACGAGCAGTACTTC.

This chain joins TRBV5-1 and TRBJ1-1; TRBD1 is a possible D gene (6 bases). Trimming shortened V by 3 bases and J by 10 bases, and 16 bases separated the two germline ends. This CDR3 is 13 amino acids long. Germline V CDR1 and CDR2: SGHRS, YFSETQ. CDR3 nucleotide sequence: TGCGCCAGCAGCTCGTCTGGGGACAAAACAGCTTTCTTT. Translation: CASSSSGDKTAFF.

This chain uses TRBV13 with TRBJ1-1; D gene unclear. The CDR3 totals 13 residues. The germline V and J ends were trimmed by 2 bases and 1 base, with 5 bases remaining between them. The V gene's germline CDR1 is PRHDT and CDR2 FYEKMQ (reference sequence). The CDR3 protein is CASSLQKNTEAFF. CDR3 DNA sequence: TGTGCCAGCAGCTTACAGAAGAACACTGAAGCTTTCTTT.

Regarding this clone: Other DNA variants within this sample encode the same CDR3. The J gene is TRBJ2-7, the V gene TRBV4-1; the D call may be TRBD1 or TRBD2 (6 bases each). There are 15 residues in the CDR3. The V end lost 0 bases, the J end lost 4 bases, and 13 bases lay between the germline ends. CDR1 is MGHRA and CDR2 is YSYEKL in the germline V gene. CDR3 sequence: CASSQERTGAYEQYF. For the CDR3, the DNA is TGCGCCAGCAGCCAAGAGCGGACGGGGGCGTACGAGCAGTACTTC.

This chain links TRBV15 with TRBJ2-6; perhaps TRBD2 as D (5 bases). Germline assignment: CDR1 LNHNV and CDR2 YYDKDF (reference sequence). V was pared by 4 bases and J by 4 bases, with 8 bases between. The length of the CDR3 is 14 residues. The CDR3 reads CATSTGSGANVLTF. CDR3 nucleotide sequence: TGTGCCACCAGCACGGGGTCCGGGGCCAACGTCCTGACTTTC.

The rearrangement links TRBV13 to TRBJ2-5; D not resolved. CDR1 and CDR2 (germline): PRHDT, FYEKMQ (reference sequence). This CDR3 has 15 amino acids. V was pared by 9 bases and J by 2 bases, with 19 bases between. The CDR3 DNA reads as TGTGCCAGTACCCCCGGGCTTAACCAACAAGAGACCCAGTACTTC. Translating it yields CASTPGLNQQETQYF.